This is a list of T cell receptor beta chains from one sample in a study of shared clonotypes between healthy human individuals. The protocol was immunoSEQ multiplex PCR, while the TCRdb copy is restricted to in-frame clones and leaves out a portion. The sample includes roughly 2.5 million clones, approximately 94% of them seen just once. Sequencing was carried out using naive CD4+ T cells sorted from blood. These TCRs come from a man younger than 30 in good health. Each CDR3 is given with its conserved first and last residue. The D gene is left open where the match is weak. Size tells how often a clone was seen (once, few, many) or the class of an expanded clone, and some rows leave it out.

clone size	D gene	V gene	J gene	CDR3 DNA	CDR3 protein
-	TRBD1	TRBV18	TRBJ2-1	TGTGCCAGCTCACCCGCCATACAGGGGCGGTTTTATGAGCAGTTCTTC	CASSPAIQGRFYEQFF
-	-	TRBV6-6	TRBJ2-6	TGTGCCAGCAGTTACCGTGGAGGGACTGGGGCCAACGTCCTGACTTTC	CASSYRGGTGANVLTF
-	TRBD1	TRBV25-1	TRBJ1-6	TGTGCCAGCAGCCGGGGACAGATTAGTAATTCACCCCTCCACTTT	CASSRGQISNSPLHF
-	TRBD1	TRBV6-5	TRBJ2-7	TGTGCCAGCAGATCAGGGGGCGTAAGCTCCTACGAGCAGTACTTC	CASRSGGVSSYEQYF
-	TRBD1	TRBV7-9	TRBJ1-4	TGTGCCAGCAGCTTTGGACAGGGCGGGGGAACTAATGAAAAACTGTTTTTT	CASSFGQGGGTNEKLFF
few	-	TRBV7-2	TRBJ1-5	TGTGCCAGCAGCTTGATGGCGGAGCCCCAGCATTTT	CASSLMAEPQHF
-	-	TRBV19	TRBJ2-7	TGTGCCAGTAGTATGAAGGGGACGGCGCCCTACGAGCAGTACTTC	CASSMKGTAPYEQYF
-	-	TRBV25-1	TRBJ2-5	TGTGCCAGCAGTGAACTAGACCGCCTGAAGAAGGAGACCCAGTACTTC	CASSELDRLKKETQYF
-	-	TRBV5-1	TRBJ2-7	TGCGCCAGCAGCCCTCTGGAAGCTGTCTACGAGCAGTACTTC	CASSPLEAVYEQYF
once	TRBD1	TRBV2	TRBJ1-2	TGTGCCAGCAGGGGGACAGTGGAGAGCGGCTACACCTTC	CASRGTVESGYTF
-	TRBD2	TRBV30	TRBJ2-1	TGTGCCTGGAGTGTAACTAGCGGGAGGTTCTATGAGCAGTTCTTC	CAWSVTSGRFYEQFF
-	TRBD1	TRBV10-3	TRBJ2-5	TGTGCCATCAGTGGGGACAGGGATCAAGAGACCCAGTACTTC	CAISGDRDQETQYF
-	-	TRBV7-9	TRBJ2-5	TGTGCCAGCAGCTTAGATGTGGGGGCTGGGACCCAGTACTTC	CASSLDVGAGTQYF
-	-	TRBV7-9	TRBJ1-1	TGTGCCAGCAGCCCTCCGGGCAGGGTGAACACTGAAGCTTTCTTT	CASSPPGRVNTEAFF
-	-	TRBV29-1	TRBJ2-1	TGCAGCGTTGAAGATGGGGGGAACAGGGTTCGCAATGAGCAGTTCTTC	CSVEDGGNRVRNEQFF
-	TRBD2	TRBV18	TRBJ2-3	TGTGCCAGCTCTTACGGACTAGCGGACACAGATACGCAGTATTTT	CASSYGLADTDTQYF
-	-	TRBV2	TRBJ1-6	TGTGCCAGCAGTGAAGCCGAGGGGCGGTCACCCCTCCACTTT	CASSEAEGRSPLHF
-	TRBD2	TRBV5-1	TRBJ2-2	TGCGCCAGCAGCTTGGGTGCGGGGGAATACACCGGGGAGCTGTTTTTT	CASSLGAGEYTGELFF
-	TRBD2	TRBV15	TRBJ2-5	TGTGCCACCAGCTTCGGACTAGCGGGGGGGGAGACCCAGTACTTC	CATSFGLAGGETQYF
-	-	TRBV6-5	TRBJ1-3	TGTGCCAGCAGTTCCCCCCGGACCCTCGGAAACACCATATATTTT	CASSSPRTLGNTIYF
-	-	TRBV10-3	TRBJ1-5	TGTGCCATCAGTCCAGGGGGCAATCAGCCCCAGCATTTT	CAISPGGNQPQHF
-	-	TRBV5-8	TRBJ2-3	TGTGCCAGCAGCAAACGCGGAGATACGCAGTATTTT	CASSKRGDTQYF
-	TRBD1	TRBV6-1	TRBJ1-5	TGTGCCAGCAGCCCACCAGCAGGGGGCCGGATGCCCCAGCATTTT	CASSPPAGGRMPQHF
-	-	TRBV2	TRBJ1-5	TGTGCCAGCAGTGAAAGGGCAGTGTTGCAGCCCCAGCATTTT	CASSERAVLQPQHF
-	-	TRBV5-4	TRBJ1-1	TGTGCCAGCAGCCTTGGTGGGACACAGAACACTGAAGCTTTCTTT	CASSLGGTQNTEAFF
once	-	TRBV10-3	TRBJ2-2	TGTGCCATCAACTGGGGAAGCACCGGGGAGCTGTTTTTT	CAINWGSTGELFF
-	TRBD1	TRBV7-9	TRBJ2-7	TGTGCCAGCAGACAAGACAGGGTTTCCTACGAGCAGTACTTC	CASRQDRVSYEQYF
-	-	TRBV28	TRBJ1-4	TGTGCCAGCAGGTTTTTCCTAAATCCCCATGAAAAACTGTTTTTT	CASRFFLNPHEKLFF
-	TRBD1	TRBV4-1	TRBJ2-7	TGCGCCAGCAGCCTTACGGACAGGTTGTCCTACGAGCAGTACTTC	CASSLTDRLSYEQYF
-	TRBD1	TRBV7-8	TRBJ2-3	TGTGCCAGCAGCTTGGACCGGACAGGGATCACAGATACGCAGTATTTT	CASSLDRTGITDTQYF
-	-	TRBV6-5	TRBJ2-4	TGTGCCAGCAGATTTGGGTCCAAAAACATTCAGTACTTC	CASRFGSKNIQYF
once	TRBD1	TRBV9	TRBJ2-7	TGTGCCAGCAGCGCTTATGAAGGACAGGGGGCCCACGAGCAGTACTTC	CASSAYEGQGAHEQYF
-	-	TRBV2	TRBJ1-2	TGTGCCAGCAGTGCCGACACCGCATCTAACTATGGCTACACCTTC	CASSADTASNYGYTF
-	-	TRBV5-1	TRBJ2-7	TGCGCCAGCAACGTGGGGGGATCCTACGAGCAGTACTTC	CASNVGGSYEQYF
-	TRBD1	TRBV9	TRBJ2-1	TGTGCCAGCAGCGCCGGGGACAGCGCATACAATGAGCAGTTCTTC	CASSAGDSAYNEQFF
-	-	TRBV7-9	TRBJ1-3	TGTGCCAGCAGCTTAGCGGCAGGTCCCGGCTCTGGAAACACCATATATTTT	CASSLAAGPGSGNTIYF
-	-	TRBV25-1	TRBJ1-1	TGTGCCAGCAGAGAAGCGGGCACTTACACTGAAGCTTTCTTT	CASREAGTYTEAFF
-	-	TRBV14	TRBJ2-1	TGTGCCAGCAGCCAAGGGTTCACAGGGAGTTGGCCGAATGAGCAGTTCTTC	CASSQGFTGSWPNEQFF
few	TRBD1	TRBV9	TRBJ1-1	TGTGCCAGCAGCCTCGGGGACAGCCCTGAAGCTTTCTTT	CASSLGDSPEAFF
once	-	TRBV2	TRBJ2-5	TGTGCCAGCAGTGAAAGTCAATTGGACCACCAAGAGACCCAGTACTTC	CASSESQLDHQETQYF
-	TRBD1	TRBV25-1	TRBJ1-2	TGTGCCAGCCGACAGGGGGCTGAGGGAATAGGCTATGGCTACACCTTC	CASRQGAEGIGYGYTF
-	TRBD1	TRBV29-1	TRBJ1-1	TGCAGCCTGGACAGGGGAGTCACTGAAGCTTTCTTT	CSLDRGVTEAFF
-	-	TRBV7-3	TRBJ2-1	TGTGCCAGCAGCCGGGACCCCCCCTGGAATGAGCAGTTCTTC	CASSRDPPWNEQFF
once	-	TRBV5-1	TRBJ2-3	TGCGCCAGCAGCCCGGGGTCCAGGGGGGGCACAGATACGCAGTATTTT	CASSPGSRGGTDTQYF
-	-	TRBV4-3	TRBJ1-1	TGCGCCAGCAGCCAAGGGGTTGTGAACACTGAAGCTTTCTTT	CASSQGVVNTEAFF
-	TRBD2	TRBV5-6	TRBJ2-5	TGTGCCAGCAGCTCGCTCGGGACTAGCGGGGCCCCGCAAGAGACCCAGTACTTC	CASSSLGTSGAPQETQYF
once	-	TRBV6-5	TRBJ1-1	TGTGCCAGCAGAACGCGGGGTGAAGCTTTCTTT	CASRTRGEAFF
-	TRBD1	TRBV10-3	TRBJ1-6	TGTGCCAGCAGAGTAGACAGGGTTAATTCACCCCTCCACTTT	CASRVDRVNSPLHF
-	TRBD1	TRBV27	TRBJ1-2	TGTGCCAGCAGTTTATCCGACCGGGACAGGGGGAGGTATGGCTACACCTTC	CASSLSDRDRGRYGYTF
-	-	TRBV5-1	TRBJ2-3	TGCGCCAGCAGCTTGAGCGTCGACAGGTCGGTACACACAGATACGCAGTATTTT	CASSLSVDRSVHTDTQYF
-	-	TRBV11-3	TRBJ2-1	TGTGCCAGCAGCTTAGATCAAGGGAGTCCTTTCAATGAGCAGTTCTTC	CASSLDQGSPFNEQFF
-	TRBD1	TRBV7-9	TRBJ1-4	TGTGCCAGCAGCGCAGGACAGGAGAATTGGGAACTGTTTTTT	CASSAGQENWELFF
-	-	TRBV7-8	TRBJ1-5	TGTGCCAGCAGCTTAGTGGCAGGGAATCAGCCCCAGCATTTT	CASSLVAGNQPQHF
-	-	TRBV28	TRBJ2-7	TGTGCCAGCAGTTTATCGGCCAGGGGCCACGAGCAGTACTTC	CASSLSARGHEQYF
-	-	TRBV14	TRBJ2-6	TGTGCCAGCAGCCAATTCGCGGCTGGGGTAGGGGCCAACGTCCTGACTTTC	CASSQFAAGVGANVLTF
-	-	TRBV18	TRBJ1-4	TGTGCCAGCTCAGGCAGGGGAACGGAAAAACTGTTTTTT	CASSGRGTEKLFF
-	-	TRBV27	TRBJ2-7	TGTGCCAGCAGTTTGGCGGGGCGCTCCTACGAGCAGTACTTC	CASSLAGRSYEQYF
-	TRBD1	TRBV5-4	TRBJ2-3	TGTGCCAGCAGCTTTCCGGGACAGGGCACAGATACGCAGTATTTT	CASSFPGQGTDTQYF
once	TRBD2	TRBV7-9	TRBJ2-1	TGTGCCAGCATGCGGAGCGGGAGTGCGGCTAATGAGCAGTTCTTC	CASMRSGSAANEQFF
-	TRBD1	TRBV30	TRBJ1-5	TGTGCCTGGAGTCTCAGGGGGAATCAGCCCCAGCATTTT	CAWSLRGNQPQHF